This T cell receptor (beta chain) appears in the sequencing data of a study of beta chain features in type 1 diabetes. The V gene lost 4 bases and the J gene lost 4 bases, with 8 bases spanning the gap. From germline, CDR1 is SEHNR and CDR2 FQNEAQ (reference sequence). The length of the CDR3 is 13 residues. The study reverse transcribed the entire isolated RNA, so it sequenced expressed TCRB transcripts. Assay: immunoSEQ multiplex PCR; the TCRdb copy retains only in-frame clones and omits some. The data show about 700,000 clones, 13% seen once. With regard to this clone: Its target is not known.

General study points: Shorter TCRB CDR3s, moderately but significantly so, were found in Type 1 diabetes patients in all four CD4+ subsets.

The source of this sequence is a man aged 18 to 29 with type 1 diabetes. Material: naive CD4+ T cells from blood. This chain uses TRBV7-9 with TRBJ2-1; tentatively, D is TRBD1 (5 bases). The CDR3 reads CASSSTGYNEQFF. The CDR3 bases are TGTGCCAGCAGCTCTACAGGATACAATGAGCAGTTCTTC.